These 32 T cell receptor beta chains were all obtained from the same sample, sequenced in a study of blood T cells in healthy people across ages. Using a J-beta primer mix together with a sample-barcoded 5' primer, a second PCR was run for about 6 to 11 cycles. In TCRdb, the 5' RACE reads were re-called with MiXCR into one record per CDR3 protein. This sample carries about a million distinct CDR3 sequences, under 50% of them seen once, and the ten largest clones take 13%. The sample was blood. Every receptor here comes from a man aged 25 to 45 in good health.

The V gene is TRBV5-1, the J gene TRBJ2-2, with D tentatively TRBD2 (5 bases). Trimming removed 4 bases at V and 4 bases at J, with 11 bases between. Germline values: CDR1 SGHRS, CDR2 YFSETQ. The CDR3 extends over 14 amino acids. The CDR3 region has the DNA TGCGCCAGCAGCCCGACTATACGCACCGGGGAGCTGTTTTTT. Amino acids: CASSPTIRTGELFF. The full variable domain, rest sourced from reference TRBV5-1 and TRBJ2-2, is KAGVTQTPRYLIKTRGQQVTLSCSPISGHRSVSWYQQTPGQGLQFLFEYFSETQRNKGNFPGRFSGRQFSNSRSEMNVSTLELGDSALYLCASSPTIRTGELFFGEGSRLTVL.

This rearrangement joins TRBV12-3 or TRBV12-4 to TRBJ2-5; D might be TRBD1 (7 bases). The germline V and J ends were trimmed by 5 bases and 5 bases, with 18 bases remaining between them. The CDR3 totals 15 residues. This CDR3 reads CASSDLGGGMETQYF. DNA of the CDR3: TGTGCCAGCAGTGACCTCGGAGGGGGCATGGAGACCCAGTACTTC.

This clonotype showed up just a few times. This chain joins TRBV4-1 and TRBJ2-1; no clear D gene. The V end lost 4 bases, the J end lost 3 bases, and 13 bases lay between the germline ends. From germline, CDR1 is MGHRA and CDR2 YSYEKL. This CDR3 spans 15 amino acids. CDR3: CASSPLGLYYNEQFF. CDR3 DNA: TGCGCCAGCAGCCCCCTGGGGTTGTACTACAATGAGCAGTTCTTC.

The chain links TRBV7-2 to TRBJ1-1, with D unresolved. The CDR3 has 12 amino acids. Germline V gene sequence: CDR1 SGHTA, CDR2 FQGNSA. The V and J ends lost 6 bases and 8 bases respectively, with 13 bases between them. CDR3 sequence (DNA): TGTGCCAGCAGTTTCGACATAACCGAAGCTTTCTTT. Encoded protein: CASSFDITEAFF.

This rearrangement joins TRBV5-1 to TRBJ2-1, with 7 nucleotides matching TRBD2. Trimming removed 0 bases from V and 2 bases from J; junction bases left unmatched: 5. CDR1 SGHRS and CDR2 YFSETQ come from the germline V gene. The CDR3 consists of 16 residues. The CDR3 sequence: CASSLARGETYNEQFF. CDR3 nucleotide sequence: TGCGCCAGCAGCTTGGCTCGGGGGGAAACCTACAATGAGCAGTTCTTC.

The chain has TRBV7-2 and TRBJ2-5; TRBD1 might be the D (6 bases). The better agreement between TRBJ2-4 and the DNA end casts doubt on the J call. CDR3 size: 17 residues. The germline CDR1 and CDR2 sequences are SGHTA and FQGNSA. The CDR3 nucleotides read TGTGCCAGCAGCCAAGCGCGGACAGCGTTGGGCAAAAACATTCAGTACTTC. As protein: CASSQARTALGKNIQYF.

V usage is TRBV9 and J usage is TRBJ2-3; 7 bases fit TRBD2. After removal of 4 bases from V and 6 bases from J, the junction contained 14 bases not matched to a gene. Per the germline V gene, CDR1 is SGDLS and CDR2 is YYNGEE. The CDR3 runs to 16 residues. The CDR3 protein is CASSLSGTTEVDTQYF. The CDR3 DNA reads TGTGCCAGCAGCCTCTCAGGGACTACGGAGGTGGATACGCAGTATTTT.

This clonotype showed up just a few times. The chain combines TRBV2 with TRBJ1-1; no reliable D call. This CDR3 spans 12 amino acids. CDR1 is SNHLY and CDR2 is FYNNEI in the germline V gene. Trimming stripped 3 bases from V and 4 bases from J, with 6 bases between. CDR3 in DNA: TGTGCCAGCAGTGAGGTCGGCACTGAAGCTTTCTTT. As protein: CASSEVGTEAFF.

The J gene is TRBJ1-1, the V gene TRBV28; possible D gene TRBD1, 5 bases. Germline CDR1 is MDHEN and CDR2 is SYDVKM. The CDR3 has 15 amino acids. V was trimmed by 6 bases and J by 6 bases, leaving 20 bases between them. CDR3 region: CASRDIAGWGAEAFF. In nucleotides, the CDR3 is TGTGCCAGCAGAGACATAGCGGGGTGGGGGGCTGAAGCTTTCTTT.

The V gene is TRBV4-3, the J gene TRBJ2-2; perhaps TRBD2 as D (5 bases). CDR1 LGHNA and CDR2 YSLEER come from the germline V gene. The length of the CDR3 is 15 residues. V lost 3 bases and J lost 1, with 9 bases in between. The CDR3 nucleotides read TGCGCCAGCAGCCACGTGGCGGGGAACACCGGGGAGCTGTTTTTT. Translation: CASSHVAGNTGELFF.

This chain joins TRBV5-1 and TRBJ1-1; unclear D gene. The CDR3 contains 14 residues. In germline, CDR1 is SGHRS, CDR2 YFSETQ. Between the trimmed V and J ends, which lost 4 bases and 3 bases, there was a span of 13 bases. The CDR3 sequence is CASSVGTSDTEAFF. CDR3 in DNA: TGCGCCAGCAGCGTGGGTACTTCGGACACTGAAGCTTTCTTT.

This chain uses TRBV29-1 with TRBJ1-1; 8 bases line up with TRBD1. J gave up 0 bases and V 7 bases, and 13 bases lay outside the gene matches. Germline V gives CDR1 SQVTM, CDR2 ANQGSEA. The CDR3 runs to 16 residues. The CDR3 DNA reads as TGCAGCGCCTCAGGAGACAGGGGTGGTATGAACACTGAAGCTTTCTTT. Its translation: CSASGDRGGMNTEAFF. The variable domain in full, with the rest retrieved from reference TRBV29-1 and TRBJ1-1, is SAVISQKPSRDICQRGTSLTIQCQVDSQVTMMFWYRQQPGQSLTLIATANQGSEATYESGFVIDKFPISRPNLTFSTLTVSNMSPEDSSIYLCSASGDRGGMNTEAFFGQGTRLTVV.

This clonotype was seen a few times. The chain couples TRBV5-1 to TRBJ2-3, with no clear D. The length of the CDR3 is 15 residues. Germline values: CDR1 SGHRS, CDR2 YFSETQ. Between the trimmed V and J ends, which lost 0 bases and 0 bases, there was a span of 8 bases. As DNA, the CDR3 is TGCGCCAGCAGCTTGGCGGTGACTAGCACAGATACGCAGTATTTT. Its translation is CASSLAVTSTDTQYF.

A few counts support this clonotype. The chain employs TRBV20-1 and TRBJ1-5; D is unclear. V was cut by 5 bases and J by 7 bases, with 18 bases left in between. The CDR3 covers 14 residues. Germline CDR1 and CDR2: DFQATT and SNEGSKA (reference sequence). CDR3 sequence: CSAPDGSGKQPQHF. Here the CDR3 DNA reads TGCAGTGCTCCTGACGGCTCGGGGAAGCAGCCCCAGCATTTT.

This clonotype was counted at least ten times. V usage is TRBV11-2 and J usage is TRBJ1-6; no reliable D call. Germline lookup yields CDR1 SGHAT and CDR2 FQNNGV. CDR3 length: 13 residues. V was trimmed by 8 bases and J by 4 bases, leaving 9 bases between them. CDR3 amino acids: CASGPGYNSPLHF. The CDR3 DNA follows: TGTGCCAGCGGGCCGGGTTATAATTCACCCCTCCACTTT.

This chain joins TRBV4-2 and TRBJ2-7; the D gene is possibly TRBD2 (5 bases). Germline loops: CDR1 LGHNA, CDR2 YNFKEQ. With 0 bases removed from V and 6 bases from J, the gap between germline ends came to 12 bases. This CDR3 is 14 amino acids long. CDR3 sequence: CASSQDASFSEQYF. CDR3 sequence (DNA): TGTGCCAGCAGCCAAGATGCTAGCTTCTCCGAGCAGTACTTC.

In regard to this clonotype: At one end the junction does not follow the germline gene, possibly because of a read error. The V call is TRBV4-3, the J call TRBJ2-3; TRBD2 matches at 13 bases. Germline V gene data show CDR1 as LGHNA and CDR2 as YSLEER. The CDR3 extends over 19 amino acids. CDR3 protein: CASSQDLGTSGTRTGTQYF. CDR3 DNA: TGCGCCAGCAGCCAAGATCTTGGGACTAGCGGGACACGCACAGGTACGCAGTATTTT.

This clonotype is a singleton in its sample. The rearrangement uses TRBV9 and TRBJ2-5; 9 bases line up with TRBD1. This CDR3 contains 15 residues. Per the germline V gene, CDR1 is SGDLS and CDR2 is YYNGEE. The ends lost 2 bases at V and 1 base at J; junction bases unmatched: 3. In DNA, the CDR3 is TGTGCCAGCAGCGTGGACAGGGGTAGCCAAGAGACCCAGTACTTC. Its translation: CASSVDRGSQETQYF.

CDR3 region: CASSLRPDGFNEQFF. For the CDR3, the DNA is TGTGCCAGCAGCTTGAGACCGGACGGCTTCAATGAGCAGTTCTTC. The chain combines TRBV11-2 with TRBJ2-1, with D uncertain. CDR1 and CDR2 (germline): SGHAT, FQNNGV. This CDR3 has 15 amino acids. The V and J ends lost 3 bases and 6 bases respectively, with 15 bases between them.

This clonotype was detected only a few times. The V gene is TRBV5-1, the J gene TRBJ2-1; D may be TRBD1 or TRBD2 (5 bases each). The CDR3 is 15 amino acids. Germline V gene data show CDR1 as SGHRS and CDR2 as YFSETQ. V lost 2 bases, J lost 8 bases, and 17 bases lay in between. CDR3 amino acids: CASSLGTDPSDEQFF. In DNA, the CDR3 is TGCGCCAGCAGCTTAGGGACCGACCCCTCGGATGAGCAGTTCTTC.

About this clonotype: The junction and the germline gene differ at one end; a read error may be behind it. The chain has TRBV7-7 and TRBJ2-5; the D gene is possibly TRBD2 (5 bases). The length of the CDR3 is 15 residues. Per germline, CDR1 SSHAT and CDR2 FNYEAQ (reference sequence). CDR3 DNA sequence: TGTGCTAGCAGCTTAGCGCGGAGCGGCCAAGAGACCCAGTACTTC. Its translation is CASSLARSGQETQYF.

The genes are TRBV28 and TRBJ2-4; D call uncertain. V lost 10 bases, J lost 1 base, and 8 bases lay in between. CDR1 MDHEN and CDR2 SYDVKM come from the germline V gene. This CDR3 is built from 12 residues. The CDR3 loop is CATALAKNIQYF. For the CDR3, the DNA is TGTGCCACAGCCCTTGCCAAAAACATTCAGTACTTC.

This clonotype has more than one count but fewer than ten. This rearrangement joins TRBV4-1 to TRBJ1-2; 8 bases fit TRBD1. The CDR3 is 13 amino acids. V shed 6 bases and J 4 bases; nucleotides not matched to a gene: 4. Germline V CDR1 and CDR2: MGHRA, YSYEKL. CDR3 in amino acids: CASRPTGGYGYTF. CDR3 DNA: TGCGCCAGCAGACCAACAGGGGGCTATGGCTACACCTTC.

The chain has TRBV10-3 and TRBJ2-5; TRBD2 aligns across 8 bases. The junction had 3 bases not matched to a gene; V was cut back by 2 bases and J by 4 bases. This CDR3 has 14 residues. Germline V gene data show CDR1 as ENHRY and CDR2 as SYGVKD. The CDR3, as DNA: TGTGCCATCAGTGAGATGGCGGGGGGAGAGACCCAGTACTTC. Its translation: CAISEMAGGETQYF.

The chain recombines TRBV3-1 with TRBJ1-5; no definite D call. The V gene lost 0 bases and the J gene lost 0 bases, with 6 bases spanning the gap. The CDR3 spans 15 residues. CDR1 and CDR2 (germline): LGHDT, YNNKEL (reference sequence). Here the CDR3 DNA reads TGTGCCAGCAGCCAAGAAGGCATTAGCAATCAGCCCCAGCATTTT. Protein sequence: CASSQEGISNQPQHF.

This clonotype was seen repeatedly, ten times or more. The V gene is TRBV15, the J gene TRBJ2-7, with a possible D match to TRBD1 (5 bases). The germline V gene encodes CDR1 LNHNV and CDR2 YYDKDF (reference sequence). Trimming shortened V by 0 bases and J by 2 bases, and 8 bases separated the two germline ends. The CDR3 extends over 14 amino acids. The CDR3 nucleotides are TGTGCCACCAGCAGAGATAAGGGGCCCTACGAGCAGTACTTC. Its protein is CATSRDKGPYEQYF.

The chain carries TRBV20-1 and TRBJ2-7; tentatively, D is TRBD2 (7 bases). Germline V lookup: CDR1 DFQATT, CDR2 SNEGSKA (reference sequence). This CDR3 is built from 16 residues. Trimming shortened V by 0 bases and J by 1 base, and 16 bases separated the two germline ends. CDR3 bases: TGCAGTGCTAGAGATGTGGGGGGGCCGGATTCCTACGAGCAGTACTTC. As protein: CSARDVGGPDSYEQYF.

In this sample, this clonotype turned up once. The chain joins TRBV2 to TRBJ2-7, with unresolved D. CDR1 and CDR2 (germline): SNHLY, FYNNEI. This CDR3 has 15 residues. Deletions cut 6 bases from V and 0 bases from J, with 15 bases between. The CDR3 region is CASSGRAQSSYEQYF. CDR3 sequence (DNA): TGTGCCAGCAGCGGCCGGGCCCAGAGCTCCTACGAGCAGTACTTC. Based on the CDR3 plus reference TRBV2 and TRBJ2-7, the full variable domain is EPEVTQTPSHQVTQMGQEVILRCVPISNHLYFYWYRQILGQKVEFLVSFYNNEISEKSEIFDDQFSVERPDGSNFTLKIRSTKLEDSAMYFCASSGRAQSSYEQYFGPGTRLTVT.

The sample holds a few counts of this clonotype. This chain uses TRBV20-1 with TRBJ1-4; D is unresolved. Between the trimmed V and J ends, which lost 6 bases and 0 bases, there was a span of 11 bases. This CDR3 is 14 amino acids long. Germline V gene sequence: CDR1 DFQATT, CDR2 SNEGSKA (reference sequence). The CDR3 reads CSAAPGATNEKLFF. In DNA, the CDR3 is TGCAGTGCCGCTCCAGGTGCAACTAATGAAAAACTGTTTTTT.

This clonotype was seen at least ten times. The genes are TRBV6-1 and TRBJ2-7; no firm D call. Trimming took off 1 base at V and 4 bases at J, with 14 bases between the two ends. The CDR3 is 15 amino acids. From germline, CDR1 is MNHNS and CDR2 SASEGT. The CDR3 loop is CASSEDRTVSYEQYF. CDR3 bases: TGTGCCAGCAGTGAAGATAGAACAGTGTCGTACGAGCAGTACTTC.

The rearrangement uses TRBV27 and TRBJ2-5; D might be TRBD1 (5 bases). There are 14 residues in the CDR3. Germline CDR1 MNHEY, CDR2 SMNVEV (reference sequence). Trimming took 3 bases from V and 6 from J, leaving 14 bases between them. CDR3 nucleotide sequence: TGTGCCAGCAGTTTGCAGGGTTCTTTGAAGACCCAGTACTTC. Protein: CASSLQGSLKTQYF.

Points on this clonotype: Given a much more abundant clone one base away, this may be a read error. J is TRBJ2-1 and V is TRBV10-3, with 10 bases that match TRBD1. This CDR3 is built from 15 residues. Looked up from germline, CDR1 is ENHRY and CDR2 is SYGVKD. Written as DNA, the CDR3 is TGTGCCATCAGTACCGGGACAGGGGACTACGATGAGCAGTTCTTC. It specifies CAISTGTGDYDEQFF.